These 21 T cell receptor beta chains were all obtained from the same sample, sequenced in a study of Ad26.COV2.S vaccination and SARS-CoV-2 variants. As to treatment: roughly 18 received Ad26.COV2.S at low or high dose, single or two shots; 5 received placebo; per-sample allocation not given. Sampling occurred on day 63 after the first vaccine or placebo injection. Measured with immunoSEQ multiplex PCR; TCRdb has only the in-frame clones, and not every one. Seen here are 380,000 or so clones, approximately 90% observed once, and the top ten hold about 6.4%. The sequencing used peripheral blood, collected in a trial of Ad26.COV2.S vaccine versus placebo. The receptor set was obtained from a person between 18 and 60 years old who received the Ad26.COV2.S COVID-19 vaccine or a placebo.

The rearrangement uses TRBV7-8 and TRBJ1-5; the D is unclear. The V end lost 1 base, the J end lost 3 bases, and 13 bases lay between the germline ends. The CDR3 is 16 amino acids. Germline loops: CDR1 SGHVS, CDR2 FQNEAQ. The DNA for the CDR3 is TGTGCCAGCAGCTTAGGGGTTGTGGCGTTCAATCAGCCCCAGCATTTT. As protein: CASSLGVVAFNQPQHF.

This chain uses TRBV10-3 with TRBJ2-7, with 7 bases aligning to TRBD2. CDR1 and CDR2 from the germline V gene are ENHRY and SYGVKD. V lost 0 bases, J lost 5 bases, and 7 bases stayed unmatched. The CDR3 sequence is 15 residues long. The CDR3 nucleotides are TGTGCCATCAGTGAGTCTCTCCGGGGGGTTAACGAGCAGTACTTC. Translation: CAISESLRGVNEQYF.

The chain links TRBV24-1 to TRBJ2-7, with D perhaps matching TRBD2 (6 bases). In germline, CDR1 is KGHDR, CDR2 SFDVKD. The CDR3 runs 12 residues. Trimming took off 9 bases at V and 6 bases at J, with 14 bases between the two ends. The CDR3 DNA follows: TGTGCCACCCTGGGGCAGGGAGGCGAGCAGTACTTC. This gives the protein CATLGQGGEQYF.

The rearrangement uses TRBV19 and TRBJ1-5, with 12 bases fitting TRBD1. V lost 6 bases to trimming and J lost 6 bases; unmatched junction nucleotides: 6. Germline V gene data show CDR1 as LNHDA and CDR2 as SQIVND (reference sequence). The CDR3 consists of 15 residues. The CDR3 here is CASSLGQGASQPQHF. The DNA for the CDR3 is TGTGCCAGTAGCCTGGGACAGGGGGCCAGTCAGCCCCAGCATTTT. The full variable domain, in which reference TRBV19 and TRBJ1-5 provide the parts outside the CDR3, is DGGITQSPKYLFRKEGQNVTLSCEQNLNHDAMYWYRQDPGQGLRLIYYSQIVNDFQKGDIAEGYSVSREKKESFPLTVTSAQKNPTAFYLCASSLGQGASQPQHFGDGTRLSIL.

Here the CDR3 reads CASGIGYRTNTEAFF. CDR3 DNA sequence: TGTGCTAGTGGAATAGGGTACAGGACGAACACTGAAGCTTTCTTT. The chain joins TRBV12-5 to TRBJ1-1, with D possibly TRBD1 on 5 matching bases. CDR3 length: 15 residues. V lost 6 bases to trimming and J lost 1 base, with 15 bases between them. Looked up from germline, CDR1 is LGHNT and CDR2 is FRNRAP. Full variable domain (remainder filled in from reference TRBV12-5 and TRBJ1-1): DARVTQTPRHKVTEMGQEVTMRCQPILGHNTVFWYRQTMMQGLELLAYFRNRAPLDDSGMPKDRFSAEMPDATLATLKIQPSEPRDSAVYFCASGIGYRTNTEAFFGQGTRLTVV.

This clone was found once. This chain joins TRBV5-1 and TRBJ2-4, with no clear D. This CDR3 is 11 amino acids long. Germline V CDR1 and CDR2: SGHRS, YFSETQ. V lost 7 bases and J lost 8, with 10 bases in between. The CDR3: CASSSGDIQYF. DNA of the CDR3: TGCGCCAGCTCCTCTGGGGACATTCAGTACTTC. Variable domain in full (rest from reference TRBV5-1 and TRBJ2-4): KAGVTQTPRYLIKTRGQQVTLSCSPISGHRSVSWYQQTPGQGLQFLFEYFSETQRNKGNFPGRFSGRQFSNSRSEMNVSTLELGDSALYLCASSSGDIQYFGAGTRLSVL.

In DNA form, the CDR3 reads TGCAGCGTTTGGACAGTTACCGATAACTATGGCTACACCTTC. This sequence encodes CSVWTVTDNYGYTF. V and J are TRBV29-1 and TRBJ1-2; the D gene is possibly TRBD1 (6 bases). V shed 5 bases and J shed 1 base, with 14 bases lying between them. This CDR3 is built from 14 residues. Germline assignment: CDR1 SQVTM and CDR2 ANQGSEA.

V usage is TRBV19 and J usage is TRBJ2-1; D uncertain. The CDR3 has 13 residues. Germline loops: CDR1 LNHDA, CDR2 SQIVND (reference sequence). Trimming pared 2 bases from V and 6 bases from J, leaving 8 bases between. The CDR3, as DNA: TGTGCCAGTAGTATACAAGCTATCAATGAGCAGTTCTTC. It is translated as CASSIQAINEQFF.

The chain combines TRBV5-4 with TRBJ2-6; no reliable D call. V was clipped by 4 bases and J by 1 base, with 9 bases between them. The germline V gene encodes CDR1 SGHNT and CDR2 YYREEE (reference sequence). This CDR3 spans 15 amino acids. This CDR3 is CASSRRDSGANVLTF. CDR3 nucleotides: TGTGCCAGCAGCAGAAGGGATTCTGGGGCCAACGTCCTGACTTTC.

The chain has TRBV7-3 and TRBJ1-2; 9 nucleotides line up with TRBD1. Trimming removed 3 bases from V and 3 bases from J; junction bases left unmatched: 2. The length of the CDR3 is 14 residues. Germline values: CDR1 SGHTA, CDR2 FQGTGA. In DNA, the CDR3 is TGTGCCAGCAGCTTTACAGGGGGCCACTATGGCTACACCTTC. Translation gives CASSFTGGHYGYTF.

In nucleotides, the CDR3 is TGTGCCAGCAGTCTTAACTACCCCCCCGCGCCTGGGAACACCGGGGAGCTGTTTTTT. Translation: CASSLNYPPAPGNTGELFF. The chain joins TRBV28 to TRBJ2-2; no clear D gene. The CDR3 covers 19 residues. V was cut by 5 bases and J by 1 base, with 23 bases left in between. Germline values: CDR1 MDHEN, CDR2 SYDVKM. The full variable domain, in which reference TRBV28 and TRBJ2-2 provide the parts outside the CDR3, is DVKVTQSSRYLVKRTGEKVFLECVQDMDHENMFWYRQDPGLGLRLIYFSYDVKMKEKGDIPEGYSVSREKKERFSLILESASTNQTSMYLCASSLNYPPAPGNTGELFFGEGSRLTVL.

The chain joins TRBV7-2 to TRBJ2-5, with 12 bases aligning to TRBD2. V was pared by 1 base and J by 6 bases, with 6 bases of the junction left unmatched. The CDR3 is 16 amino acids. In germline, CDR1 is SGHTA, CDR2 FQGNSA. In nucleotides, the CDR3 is TGTGCCAGCAGCTTAGATGCTAGCGGGGGGGCAAAGACCCAGTACTTC. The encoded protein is CASSLDASGGAKTQYF.

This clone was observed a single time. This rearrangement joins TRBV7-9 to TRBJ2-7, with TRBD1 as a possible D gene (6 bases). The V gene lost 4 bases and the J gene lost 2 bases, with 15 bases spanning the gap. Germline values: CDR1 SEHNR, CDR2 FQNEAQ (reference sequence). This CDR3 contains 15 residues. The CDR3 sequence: CASSSRPQGTYEQYF. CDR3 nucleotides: TGTGCCAGCAGCTCCCGCCCACAGGGAACCTACGAGCAGTACTTC.

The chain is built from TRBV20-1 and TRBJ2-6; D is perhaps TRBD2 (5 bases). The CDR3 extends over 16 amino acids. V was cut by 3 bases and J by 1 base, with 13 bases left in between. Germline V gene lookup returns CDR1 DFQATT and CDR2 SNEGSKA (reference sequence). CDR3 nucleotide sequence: TGCAGTGCTAGTTCATCGAGGGTATCTGGGGCCAACGTCCTGACTTTC. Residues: CSASSSRVSGANVLTF.

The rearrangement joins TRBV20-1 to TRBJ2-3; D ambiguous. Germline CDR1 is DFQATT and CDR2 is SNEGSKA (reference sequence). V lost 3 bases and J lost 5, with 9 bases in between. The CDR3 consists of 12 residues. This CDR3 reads CSASSYRDTQYF. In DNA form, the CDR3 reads TGCAGTGCTAGTTCCTATCGAGATACGCAGTATTTT.

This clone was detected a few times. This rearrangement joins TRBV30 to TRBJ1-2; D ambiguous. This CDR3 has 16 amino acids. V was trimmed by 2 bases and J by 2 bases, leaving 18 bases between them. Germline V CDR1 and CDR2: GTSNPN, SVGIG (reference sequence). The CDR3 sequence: CAWSSGTLVTNYGYTF. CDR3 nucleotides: TGTGCCTGGAGTTCCGGAACCCTAGTCACCAACTATGGCTACACCTTC.

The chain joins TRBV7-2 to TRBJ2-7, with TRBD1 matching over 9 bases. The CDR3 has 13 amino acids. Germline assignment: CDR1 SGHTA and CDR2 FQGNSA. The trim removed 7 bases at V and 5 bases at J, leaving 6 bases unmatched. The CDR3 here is CASIPGQGNEQYF. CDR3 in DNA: TGTGCCAGCATTCCGGGACAGGGAAACGAGCAGTACTTC.

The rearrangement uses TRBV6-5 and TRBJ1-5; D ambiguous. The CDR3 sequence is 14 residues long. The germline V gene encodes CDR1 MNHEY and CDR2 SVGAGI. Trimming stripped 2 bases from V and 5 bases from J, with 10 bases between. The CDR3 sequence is CASSYGKNHQPQHF. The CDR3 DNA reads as TGTGCCAGCAGTTACGGGAAGAACCATCAGCCCCAGCATTTT.

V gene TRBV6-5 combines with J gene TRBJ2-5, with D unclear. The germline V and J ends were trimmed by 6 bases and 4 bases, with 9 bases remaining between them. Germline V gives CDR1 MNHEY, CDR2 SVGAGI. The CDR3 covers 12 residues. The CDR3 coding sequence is TGTGCCAGCAGCCCCGGCAGAGAGACCCAGTACTTC. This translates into CASSPGRETQYF.

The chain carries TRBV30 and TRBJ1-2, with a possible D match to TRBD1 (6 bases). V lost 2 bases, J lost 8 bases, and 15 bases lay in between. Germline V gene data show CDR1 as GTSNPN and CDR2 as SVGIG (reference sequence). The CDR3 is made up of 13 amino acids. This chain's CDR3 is CAWSTDRWRGYTF. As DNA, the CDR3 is TGTGCCTGGAGTACCGACAGGTGGCGAGGCTACACCTTC.

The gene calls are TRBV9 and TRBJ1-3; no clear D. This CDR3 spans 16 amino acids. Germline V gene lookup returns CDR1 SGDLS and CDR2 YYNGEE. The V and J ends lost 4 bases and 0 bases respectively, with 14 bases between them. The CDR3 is CASSPSPGNSGNTIYF. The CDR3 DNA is TGTGCCAGCAGCCCGTCCCCAGGAAACTCTGGAAACACCATATATTTT.